This T cell receptor (beta chain) was captured by sequencing in a study of blood T cells in healthy people across ages. The use of a sample-barcoded 5' primer and a J-beta primer mix characterized a second PCR of about 7 to 12 cycles. TCRdb redid the calling of the 5' RACE reads with MiXCR, one entry per CDR3 protein. The data hold about 640,000 distinct CDR3 sequences, with less than 35% observed a single time. Isolation yielded PBMCs, at least 6.5 million per sample, in every case. Germline CDR1 is GTSNPN and CDR2 is SVGIG (reference sequence). V was clipped by 3 bases and J by 7 bases, with 13 bases between them. There are 12 residues in the CDR3.

The chain combines TRBV30 with TRBJ2-7; weak D call: TRBD1 (5 bases). Sequenced material: blood. This sequence originates from an elderly woman in good health. Here the CDR3 DNA reads TGTGCCTGGAGAGACAGATACAATGAGCAGTACTTC. Translating gives CAWRDRYNEQYF.